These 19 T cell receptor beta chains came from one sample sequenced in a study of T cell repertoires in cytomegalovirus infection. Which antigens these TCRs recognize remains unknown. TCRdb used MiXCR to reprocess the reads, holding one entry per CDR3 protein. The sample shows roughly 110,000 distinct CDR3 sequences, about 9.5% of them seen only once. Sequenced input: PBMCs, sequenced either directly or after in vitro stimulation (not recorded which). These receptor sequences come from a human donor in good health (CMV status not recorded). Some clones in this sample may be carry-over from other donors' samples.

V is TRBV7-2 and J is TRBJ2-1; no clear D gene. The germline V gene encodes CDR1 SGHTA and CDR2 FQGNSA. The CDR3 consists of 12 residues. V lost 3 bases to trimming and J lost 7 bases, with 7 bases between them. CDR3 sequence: CASSFDLNEQFF. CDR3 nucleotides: TGTGCCAGCAGCTTTGACTTAAATGAGCAGTTCTTC.

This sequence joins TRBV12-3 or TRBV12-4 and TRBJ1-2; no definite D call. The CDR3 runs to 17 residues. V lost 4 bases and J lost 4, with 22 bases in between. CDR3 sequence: CASSSTPGLAGAYGYTF. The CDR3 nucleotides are TGTGCCAGCAGTTCCACCCCGGGTCTAGCAGGAGCCTATGGCTACACCTTC.

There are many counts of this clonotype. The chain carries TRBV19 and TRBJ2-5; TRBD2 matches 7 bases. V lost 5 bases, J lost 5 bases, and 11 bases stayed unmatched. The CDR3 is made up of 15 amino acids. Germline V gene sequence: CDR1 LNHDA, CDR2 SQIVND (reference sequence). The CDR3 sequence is CASSPTSALQETQYF. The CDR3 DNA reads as TGTGCCAGTAGTCCAACTAGCGCCTTGCAGGAGACCCAGTACTTC.

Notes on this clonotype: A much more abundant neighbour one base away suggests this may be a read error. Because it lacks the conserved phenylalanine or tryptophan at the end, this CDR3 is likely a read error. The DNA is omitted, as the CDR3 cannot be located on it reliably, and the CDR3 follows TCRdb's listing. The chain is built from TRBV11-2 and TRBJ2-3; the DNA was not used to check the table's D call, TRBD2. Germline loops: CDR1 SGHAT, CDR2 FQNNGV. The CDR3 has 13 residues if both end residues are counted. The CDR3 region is CASSHPGGRGEYI.

The CDR3 DNA reads as TGTGCCAGCAGCTCTAATCGGGACTCGAACACCGGGGAGCTGTTTTTT. Amino acid sequence: CASSSNRDSNTGELFF. The genes are TRBV7-9 and TRBJ2-2; the D gene is possibly TRBD2 (6 bases). Trimming removed 4 bases from V and 0 bases from J, with 12 bases in between. This CDR3 has 16 residues. The V gene's germline CDR1 is SEHNR and CDR2 FQNEAQ (reference sequence).

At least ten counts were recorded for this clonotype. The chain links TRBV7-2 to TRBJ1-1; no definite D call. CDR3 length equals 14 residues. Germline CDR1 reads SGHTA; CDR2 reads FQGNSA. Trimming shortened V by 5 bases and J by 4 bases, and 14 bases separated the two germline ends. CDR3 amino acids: CASSAPPLFTEAFF. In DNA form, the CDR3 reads TGTGCCAGCAGCGCACCTCCCCTTTTCACTGAAGCTTTCTTT. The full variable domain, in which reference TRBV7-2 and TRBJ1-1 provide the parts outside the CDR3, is GAGVSQSPSNKVTEKGKDVELRCDPISGHTALYWYRQSLGQGLEFLIYFQGNSAPDKSGLPSDRFSAERTGGSVSTLTIQRTQQEDSAVYLCASSAPPLFTEAFFGQGTRLTVV.

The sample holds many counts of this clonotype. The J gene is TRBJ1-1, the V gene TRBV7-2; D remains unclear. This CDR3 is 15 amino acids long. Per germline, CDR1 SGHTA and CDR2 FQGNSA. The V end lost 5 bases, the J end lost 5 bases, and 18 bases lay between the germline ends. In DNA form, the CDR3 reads TGTGCCAGCAGCCCAAGCCTTATGTCGAGGACTGAAGCTTTCTTT. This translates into CASSPSLMSRTEAFF.

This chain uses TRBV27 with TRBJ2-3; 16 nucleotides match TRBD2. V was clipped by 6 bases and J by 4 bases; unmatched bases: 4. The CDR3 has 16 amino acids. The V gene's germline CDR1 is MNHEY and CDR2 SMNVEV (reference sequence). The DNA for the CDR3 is TGTGCCAGCAGGGGGACTAGCGGGAGGGGACCAGATACGCAGTATTTT. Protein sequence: CASRGTSGRGPDTQYF.

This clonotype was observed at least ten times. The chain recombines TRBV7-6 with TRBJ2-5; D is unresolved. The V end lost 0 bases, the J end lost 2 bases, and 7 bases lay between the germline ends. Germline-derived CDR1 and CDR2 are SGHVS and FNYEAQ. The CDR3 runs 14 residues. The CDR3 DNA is TGTGCCAGCAGCTTAGCAGGCCAACAAGAGACCCAGTACTTC. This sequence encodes CASSLAGQQETQYF.

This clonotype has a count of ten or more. CDR3 residues: CASSLRLAAMNTEAFF. The CDR3 DNA follows: TGCGCCAGCAGCCTGAGACTGGCCGCCATGAACACTGAAGCTTTCTTT. V usage is TRBV4-1 and J usage is TRBJ1-1; D is uncertain. This CDR3 is built from 16 residues. Trimming shortened V by 4 bases and J by 0 bases, and 15 bases separated the two germline ends. Germline lookup yields CDR1 MGHRA and CDR2 YSYEKL.

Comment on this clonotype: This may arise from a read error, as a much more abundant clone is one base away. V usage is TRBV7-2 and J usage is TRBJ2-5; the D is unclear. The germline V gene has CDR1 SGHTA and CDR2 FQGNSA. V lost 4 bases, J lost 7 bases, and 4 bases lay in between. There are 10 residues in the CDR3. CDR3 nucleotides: TGTGCCAGCAGCTCGGGGACCCAGTACTTC. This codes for CASSSGTQYF. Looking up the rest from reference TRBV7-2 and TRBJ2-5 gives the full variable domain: GAGVSQSPSNKVTEKGKDVELRCDPISGHTALYWYRQSLGQGLEFLIYFQGNSAPDKSGLPSDRFSAERTGGSVSTLTIQRTQQEDSAVYLCASSSGTQYFGPGTRLLVL.

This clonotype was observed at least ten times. The CDR3 sequence is CASSQETERASTDTQYF. The CDR3, as DNA: TGCGCCAGCAGCCAAGAGACCGAGCGGGCCAGCACAGATACGCAGTATTTT. The rearrangement uses TRBV4-3 and TRBJ2-3; possibly TRBD2 for D (6 bases). This CDR3 contains 17 residues. V lost 0 bases to trimming and J lost 0 bases, with 13 bases between them. CDR1 and CDR2 (germline): LGHNA, YSLEER.

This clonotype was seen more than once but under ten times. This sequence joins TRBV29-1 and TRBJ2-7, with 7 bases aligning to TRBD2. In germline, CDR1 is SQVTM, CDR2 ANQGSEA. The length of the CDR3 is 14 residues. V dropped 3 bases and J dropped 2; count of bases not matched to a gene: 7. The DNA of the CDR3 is TGCAGCGTTGATTCAGCGGGACGACCCTACGAGCAGTACTTC. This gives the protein CSVDSAGRPYEQYF.

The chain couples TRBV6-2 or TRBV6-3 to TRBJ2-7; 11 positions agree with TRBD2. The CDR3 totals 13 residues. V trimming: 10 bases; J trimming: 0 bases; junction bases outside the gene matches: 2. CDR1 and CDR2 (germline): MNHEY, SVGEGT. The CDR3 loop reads CATLAGGSYEQYF. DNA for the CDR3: TGTGCCACCCTAGCGGGAGGCTCCTACGAGCAGTACTTC.

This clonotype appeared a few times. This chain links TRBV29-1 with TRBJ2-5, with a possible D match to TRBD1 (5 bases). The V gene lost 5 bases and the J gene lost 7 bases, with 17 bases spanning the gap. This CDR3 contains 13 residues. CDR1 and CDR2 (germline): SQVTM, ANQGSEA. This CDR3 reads CSVTPGSFGTQYF. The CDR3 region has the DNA TGCAGCGTTACTCCAGGGTCATTCGGGACCCAGTACTTC.

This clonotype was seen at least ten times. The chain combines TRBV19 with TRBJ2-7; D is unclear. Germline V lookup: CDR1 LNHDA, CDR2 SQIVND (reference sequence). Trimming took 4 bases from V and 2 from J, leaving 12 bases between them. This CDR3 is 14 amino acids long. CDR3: CASSSFRKPYEQYF. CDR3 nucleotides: TGTGCCAGTAGTAGCTTCCGGAAGCCCTACGAGCAGTACTTC.

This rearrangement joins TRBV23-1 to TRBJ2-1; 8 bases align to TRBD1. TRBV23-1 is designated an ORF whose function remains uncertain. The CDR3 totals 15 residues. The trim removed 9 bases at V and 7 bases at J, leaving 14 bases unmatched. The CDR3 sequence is CARLFPGTGLNEQFF. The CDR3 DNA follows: TGCGCCAGGCTCTTTCCCGGGACAGGCCTGAATGAGCAGTTCTTC.

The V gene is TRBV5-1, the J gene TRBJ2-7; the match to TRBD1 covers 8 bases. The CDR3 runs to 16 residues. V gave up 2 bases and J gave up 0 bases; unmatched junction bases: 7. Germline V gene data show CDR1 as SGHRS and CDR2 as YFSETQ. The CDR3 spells CASSLLGQGGSYEQYF. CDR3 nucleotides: TGCGCCAGCAGCTTACTAGGACAGGGCGGCTCCTACGAGCAGTACTTC. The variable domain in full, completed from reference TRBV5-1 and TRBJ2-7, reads KAGVTQTPRYLIKTRGQQVTLSCSPISGHRSVSWYQQTPGQGLQFLFEYFSETQRNKGNFPGRFSGRQFSNSRSEMNVSTLELGDSALYLCASSLLGQGGSYEQYFGPGTRLTVT.

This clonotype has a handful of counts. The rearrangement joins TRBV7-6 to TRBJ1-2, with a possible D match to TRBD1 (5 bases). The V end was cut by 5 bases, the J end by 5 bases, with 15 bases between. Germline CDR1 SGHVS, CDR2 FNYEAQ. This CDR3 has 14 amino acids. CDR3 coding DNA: TGTGCCAGCAGCCGTGCTGGGGGAGCATATGGCTACACCTTC. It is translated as CASSRAGGAYGYTF.